This T cell receptor (beta chain) appears in the sequencing data of a study of blood T cell repertoires in COVID-19. The V gene's germline CDR1 is SGDLS and CDR2 YYNGEE. The V gene lost 3 bases and the J gene lost 5 bases, with 17 bases spanning the gap. The CDR3 contains 16 residues. Profiling relied on immunoSEQ multiplex PCR, and the TCRdb table lists in-frame clones only, not all of them. The profile shows around 100,000 clones, 70% to 90% of them singletons. The receptor's source is a man between 50 and 59 years old with active or convalescent COVID-19. Sequenced sample: peripheral blood. The rearrangement joins TRBV9 to TRBJ2-2; weak D call: TRBD2 (6 bases). CDR3 DNA sequence: TGTGCCAGCAGCGCCCAGACCGGGAGTTATACCGGGGAGCTGTTTTTT. Residues: CASSAQTGSYTGELFF.